This TCR beta chain is drawn from a study of blood T cell repertoires in COVID-19. The overall study: COVID-19 samples from acute and convalescent phases originated in the United States, Italy and Spain. T cells, B-cell-depleted T cells, or PBMCs provided the cDNA or gDNA that served as material.

How the authors handled the data: Nucleated cell counts were estimated from reference gene primer amplification. TCRdb's copy holds only in-frame clones and misses some; the assay was immunoSEQ multiplex PCR. The DNA was the basis for D and trimming; V, J and clone size are from that table. Found here are some 80,000 clones, more than 75% of them singletons; the top ten hold about 6.9%. After removal of 2 bases from V and 5 bases from J, the junction contained 13 bases not matched to a gene. The length of the CDR3 is 16 residues. Germline V gives CDR1 SQVTM, CDR2 ANQGSEA. The receptor was isolated from a human donor in a cohort sampled during active COVID-19. V is TRBV29-1 and J is TRBJ2-7, with TRBD1 identical over 9 bases. What was sequenced was peripheral blood. CDR3 nucleotides: TGCAGCGTTGAACTTTGGGGGACAGGGAGAAGCGACGAGCAGTACTTC. The encoded protein is CSVELWGTGRSDEQYF.